These T cell receptor beta chains were read from a single sample in a study of blood T cell repertoires in COVID-19. Clones were read by immunoSEQ multiplex PCR, and TCRdb kept only the in-frame ones, dropping some. The sample includes some 150,000 clones, over 75% of them seen just once. The sample comprised peripheral blood. The receptors were gathered from a woman aged 55-75 years with active COVID-19. The CDR3 runs from the conserved cysteine through the conserved F or W. The D gene is left open where the match is weak. Clone size appears in some rows only: once, few, many, or a class for an expanded clone.

TRBV5-1,TRBJ2-1,TRBD2,once,CASSLGLAGGPRVEQFF,TGCGCCAGCAGCTTGGGACTAGCGGGAGGGCCTAGGGTTGAGCAGTTCTTC
TRBV6-2/TRBV6-3,TRBJ2-7,.,many,CASSKAGAVYEQYF,TGTGCCAGCAGTAAAGCAGGAGCGGTTTACGAGCAGTACTTC
TRBV28,TRBJ2-1,TRBD2,.,CASRVSGRLDEQFF,TGTGCCAGCAGGGTTAGCGGGAGGTTAGATGAGCAGTTCTTC
TRBV9,TRBJ2-7,TRBD2,.,CASSVDGRAGEQYF,TGTGCCAGCAGCGTAGACGGGAGGGCTGGCGAGCAGTACTTC
TRBV6-5,TRBJ2-7,TRBD2,.,CASSRGTSGTYEQYF,TGTGCCAGCAGTCGCGGGACTAGCGGTACCTACGAGCAGTACTTC
TRBV5-1,TRBJ2-4,.,.,CASSHSGGVAKNIQYF,TGCGCCAGCAGCCATTCTGGAGGGGTAGCCAAAAACATTCAGTACTTC
TRBV7-9,TRBJ2-7,.,.,CASSPDVGLASYEQYF,TGTGCCAGCAGCCCTGACGTCGGGTTAGCTTCCTACGAGCAGTACTTC
TRBV5-1,TRBJ2-1,.,.,CASSLGGDSNEQFF,TGCGCCAGCAGCTTGGGCGGGGACTCAAATGAGCAGTTCTTC
TRBV9,TRBJ1-2,.,.,CASSPSPDTYYGYTF,TGTGCCAGCAGCCCATCCCCGGACACCTACTATGGCTACACCTTC
TRBV7-9,TRBJ2-7,TRBD1,.,CASSHRDRVHEQYF,TGTGCCAGCAGCCACCGGGACAGGGTCCACGAGCAGTACTTC
TRBV11-2,TRBJ2-2,.,once,CASSLERASLSGELFF,TGTGCCAGCAGCTTAGAGAGGGCTAGCCTGTCCGGGGAGCTGTTTTTT
TRBV18,TRBJ1-6,TRBD1,.,CASSPTGTGSNSPLHF,TGTGCCAGCTCACCAACCGGGACAGGGAGTAATTCACCCCTCCACTTT
TRBV30,TRBJ1-4,.,.,CAWSVQGEKLFF,TGTGCCTGGAGTGTACAGGGTGAAAAACTGTTTTTT
TRBV10-3,TRBJ1-2,TRBD1,.,CAIRLTGSLYGYTF,TGTGCCATCAGGTTGACAGGGTCCCTCTATGGCTACACCTTC
TRBV7-2,TRBJ2-3,TRBD1,.,CASSPSRTGADTQYF,TGTGCCAGCAGCCCGAGCCGGACAGGGGCAGATACGCAGTATTTT
TRBV27,TRBJ1-2,TRBD1,.,CASSPRDRGRHGYTF,TGTGCCAGCAGCCCACGGGACAGGGGGCGGCATGGCTACACCTTC
TRBV12-3/TRBV12-4,TRBJ1-2,.,.,CASSLQGRDGYTF,TGTGCCAGCAGTCTCCAGGGTAGGGATGGCTACACCTTC
TRBV5-1,TRBJ2-2,.,once,CASKEGLSTGELFF,TGCGCCAGCAAGGAGGGACTTAGCACCGGGGAGCTGTTTTTT
TRBV18,TRBJ1-4,TRBD1,.,CASSMTGANEKLFF,TGTGCCAGCTCAATGACAGGGGCTAATGAAAAACTGTTTTTT
TRBV4-3,TRBJ2-3,TRBD2,.,CASSRKVGGLAGGPTSTDTQYF,TGCGCCAGCAGCCGGAAAGTGGGAGGACTAGCGGGAGGGCCTACTAGCACAGATACGCAGTATTTT
TRBV3-1/TRBV3-2,TRBJ2-2,TRBD2,many,CASGTSGDTGELFF,TGTGCCAGCGGGACTAGCGGGGACACCGGGGAGCTGTTTTTT
TRBV4-1,TRBJ2-2,.,.,CASSQDPGYTGELFF,TGCGCCAGCAGCCAAGATCCAGGGTACACCGGGGAGCTGTTTTTT
TRBV6-5,TRBJ1-2,TRBD1,.,CASRSGGARGYTF,TGTGCCAGCAGGTCAGGGGGCGCGCGTGGCTACACCTTC
TRBV7-2,TRBJ1-2,.,.,CASSSNRYGYTF,TGTGCCAGCAGCTCCAACAGATATGGCTACACCTTC
TRBV6-6,TRBJ2-7,.,.,CASSWDSTWSSYEQYF,TGTGCCAGCAGTTGGGACTCGACCTGGTCTTCCTACGAGCAGTACTTC
TRBV30,TRBJ2-2,TRBD1,.,CAWSAGQGDTGELFF,TGTGCCTGGAGCGCCGGACAGGGGGACACCGGGGAGCTGTTTTTT
TRBV7-2,TRBJ1-3,TRBD1,.,CASSPQGGVRGNTIYF,TGTGCCAGCAGCCCGCAGGGGGGCGTGCGAGGAAACACCATATATTTT
TRBV6-6,TRBJ2-5,.,.,CASSSIRVGQETQYF,TGTGCCAGCAGTTCGATCAGGGTTGGTCAAGAGACCCAGTACTTC
TRBV10-2,TRBJ2-7,TRBD2,few,CASSSGTNYEQYF,TGCGCCAGCAGTAGCGGGACGAACTACGAGCAGTACTTC
TRBV24-1,TRBJ2-2,.,.,CATSDWRGQMNTGELFF,TGTGCCACCAGTGATTGGAGGGGACAGATGAACACCGGGGAGCTGTTTTTT
TRBV7-8,TRBJ2-1,TRBD2,.,CASSPHRTSGRGRLDEQFF,TGTGCCAGCAGCCCCCACCGGACTAGCGGGAGGGGGAGGTTGGATGAGCAGTTCTTC
TRBV5-1,TRBJ2-5,TRBD1,.,CASSAAHRGQETQYF,TGCGCCAGCAGCGCGGCCCACAGGGGTCAAGAGACCCAGTACTTC
TRBV27,TRBJ2-3,TRBD2,.,CASSYGASGVGTQYF,TGTGCCAGCAGCTACGGGGCTAGCGGGGTGGGTACGCAGTATTTT
TRBV19,TRBJ2-7,TRBD2,.,CASSPGLAGPYEQYF,TGTGCCAGTAGTCCGGGACTAGCGGGACCCTACGAGCAGTACTTC
TRBV7-2,TRBJ1-5,.,.,CASSRGQPSNQPQHF,TGTGCCAGCAGCCGGGGACAACCTAGCAATCAGCCCCAGCATTTT
TRBV6-5,TRBJ1-4,TRBD1,large,CASRSGGADEKLFF,TGTGCCAGCAGGTCAGGGGGCGCCGATGAAAAACTGTTTTTT
TRBV4-1,TRBJ1-5,.,.,CASSQDFRGGGNQPQHF,TGCGCCAGCAGCCAAGATTTTCGGGGGGGAGGCAATCAGCCCCAGCATTTT
TRBV6-5,TRBJ1-1,.,.,CASSPPGSGNTEAFF,TGTGCCAGCAGCCCACCAGGGTCGGGGAACACTGAAGCTTTCTTT
TRBV4-2,TRBJ2-3,TRBD2,once,CASSQVGLAGEDTQYF,TGTGCCAGCAGCCAAGTGGGACTAGCGGGAGAAGATACGCAGTATTTT
TRBV5-1,TRBJ1-1,.,.,CASSLRQDMTEAFF,TGCGCCAGCAGCTTAAGGCAGGATATGACTGAAGCTTTCTTT
TRBV19,TRBJ2-3,TRBD2,.,CASRSRGGGPISTDTQYF,TGTGCCAGTAGAAGCCGGGGCGGGGGGCCTATTAGCACAGATACGCAGTATTTT
TRBV27,TRBJ2-1,.,once,CASTRGGGRRAYNEQFF,TGTGCCAGCACCCGAGGGGGCGGGAGGAGGGCCTACAATGAGCAGTTCTTC
TRBV5-1,TRBJ2-5,TRBD2,.,CASSRGTSGKETQYF,TGCGCCAGCAGCCGCGGGACTAGCGGAAAAGAGACCCAGTACTTC
TRBV5-1,TRBJ2-5,TRBD2,few,CASGRKAASGQETQYF,TGCGCCAGCGGCCGCAAGGCGGCTAGCGGTCAAGAGACCCAGTACTTC
TRBV5-1,TRBJ2-5,TRBD2,once,CASSLVVGTTSATQYF,TGCGCCAGCAGCTTGGTTGTCGGGACTACGTCTGCGACCCAGTACTTC
TRBV2,TRBJ2-4,TRBD1,.,CASSEARTGAPTLENIQYF,TGTGCCAGCAGTGAAGCGCGGACAGGGGCCCCCACCCTCGAAAACATTCAGTACTTC
TRBV9,TRBJ2-7,TRBD2,.,CASSGLVGYEQYF,TGTGCCAGCTCCGGACTAGTTGGCTACGAGCAGTACTTC
TRBV4-3,TRBJ2-7,.,.,CASSQEHRGPRDYEQYF,TGCGCCAGCAGCCAAGAACATCGCGGTCCGAGGGACTACGAGCAGTACTTC
TRBV2,TRBJ2-5,TRBD1,few,CASRIQGVSQETQYF,TGTGCCAGCAGAATACAGGGGGTCAGCCAAGAGACCCAGTACTTC
TRBV28,TRBJ1-5,.,.,CASSEGTRNQPQHF,TGTGCCAGCAGTGAGGGAACCCGAAATCAGCCCCAGCATTTT
TRBV5-4,TRBJ2-3,.,.,CASSYRAAGADTQYF,TGTGCCAGCAGCTACCGGGCCGCCGGGGCAGATACGCAGTATTTT